Following are 23 T cell receptor beta chains from one sample sequenced in a study of blood T cell repertoires in COVID-19. The assay was immunoSEQ multiplex PCR, and TCRdb's table has in-frame clones only and misses some. The table lists under 85,000 clones, more than 75% of them singletons. Sequencing used peripheral blood. Receptor source: a human donor in a cohort sampled during active COVID-19.

The chain joins TRBV28 to TRBJ1-5; 9 bases match TRBD1. Germline CDR1 and CDR2: MDHEN and SYDVKM. After removal of 7 bases from V and 0 bases from J, the junction contained 13 bases not matched to a gene. The CDR3 runs to 18 residues. The CDR3 sequence: CASTSRGQGFISNQPQHF. CDR3 in DNA: TGTGCCAGCACATCAAGGGGACAGGGTTTTATTAGCAATCAGCCCCAGCATTTT.

This rearrangement joins TRBV27 to TRBJ1-2; tentatively, D is TRBD1 (6 bases). Germline CDR1 is MNHEY and CDR2 is SMNVEV (reference sequence). V lost 0 bases, J lost 3 bases, and 11 bases lay in between. This CDR3 comprises 15 residues. The CDR3 coding sequence is TGTGCCAGCAGTTTATCCCAGGGGAGCCACTATGGCTACACCTTC. Its protein is CASSLSQGSHYGYTF.

The rearrangement uses TRBV6-6 and TRBJ2-7, with 9 bases aligning to TRBD1. CDR1 and CDR2 (germline): MNHNY, SVGAGI (reference sequence). The CDR3 runs 12 residues. Germline trimming cut 6 bases from V and 7 bases from J; bases unmatched to any gene: 4. The CDR3 protein is CASSRDREEQYF. The CDR3 DNA reads TGTGCCAGCAGCCGGGACAGGGAAGAGCAGTACTTC.

The chain joins TRBV5-1 to TRBJ1-6; 8 bases line up with TRBD1. Germline V lookup: CDR1 SGHRS, CDR2 YFSETQ. The CDR3 covers 18 residues. The ends lost 0 bases at V and 6 bases at J; junction bases unmatched: 11. The chain's CDR3 is CASSLVPRGLAGNSPLHF. DNA of the CDR3: TGCGCCAGCAGCTTGGTGCCCAGGGGGCTTGCCGGTAATTCACCCCTCCACTTT. Looking up the rest from reference TRBV5-1 and TRBJ1-6 gives the full variable domain: KAGVTQTPRYLIKTRGQQVTLSCSPISGHRSVSWYQQTPGQGLQFLFEYFSETQRNKGNFPGRFSGRQFSNSRSEMNVSTLELGDSALYLCASSLVPRGLAGNSPLHFGNGTRLTVT.

The DNA for the CDR3 is TGTGCCAGCAGCGGGACAGACCGACGCACAGATACGCAGTATTTT. It encodes CASSGTDRRTDTQYF. The genes are TRBV6-6 and TRBJ2-3; 7 nucleotides line up with TRBD1. The V and J ends lost 6 bases and 1 base, in that order; junction bases with no gene match: 7. CDR1 and CDR2 (germline): MNHNY, SVGAGI (reference sequence). The CDR3 totals 15 residues.

V gene TRBV5-1 combines with J gene TRBJ1-1; no clear D gene. The germline gives CDR1 SGHRS, CDR2 YFSETQ. V was clipped by 0 bases and J by 1 base, with 13 bases between them. The CDR3 sequence is 16 residues long. The CDR3 DNA sequence: TGCGCCAGCAGCTTGGATCCGTTGAGAGGGAACACTGAAGCTTTCTTT. This gives the protein CASSLDPLRGNTEAFF.

The J gene is TRBJ1-1, the V gene TRBV6-5; D not resolved. V lost 7 bases and J lost 4, with 16 bases in between. Germline assignment: CDR1 MNHEY and CDR2 SVGAGI. The CDR3 consists of 14 residues. CDR3 region: CASTREGRATEAFF. In DNA, the CDR3 is TGTGCCAGCACCCGTGAGGGTCGTGCCACTGAAGCTTTCTTT.

The table lists this clone with a few counts. V usage is TRBV5-6 and J usage is TRBJ1-2, with TRBD1 matching 7 bases. From germline, CDR1 is SGHDT and CDR2 YYEEEE. The V segment lost 4 bases and the J segment 4 bases; nucleotides outside the gene matches: 4. This CDR3 spans 13 amino acids. The CDR3 spells CASSRQGSYGYTF. CDR3 bases: TGTGCCAGCAGCAGACAGGGTAGCTATGGCTACACCTTC.

In this sample, this clone turned up a few times. The chain employs TRBV5-4 and TRBJ1-6; D ambiguous. CDR3 length: 13 residues. Looked up from germline, CDR1 is SGHNT and CDR2 is YYREEE (reference sequence). V lost 4 bases and J 8 bases, leaving 10 bases between the germline ends. The CDR3 here is CASSLDRYSPLHF. The CDR3 DNA is TGTGCCAGCAGCCTGGATAGATATTCACCCCTCCACTTT.

CDR3 loop: CASSLDGRGSNGYTF. CDR3 DNA: TGCGCCAGCAGCTTGGATGGACGGGGGTCTAATGGCTACACCTTC. This chain joins TRBV5-1 and TRBJ1-2, with D tentatively TRBD1 (5 bases). Trimming took 0 bases from V and 6 from J, leaving 15 bases between them. This CDR3 has 15 residues. Per germline, CDR1 SGHRS and CDR2 YFSETQ.

This clone was counted a few times. V usage is TRBV19 and J usage is TRBJ1-5; D gene unclear. The V gene's germline CDR1 is LNHDA and CDR2 SQIVND (reference sequence). Between the trimmed V and J ends, which lost 5 bases and 3 bases, there was a span of 11 bases. The CDR3 is 14 amino acids. CDR3 residues: CASSPNRDNQPQHF. CDR3 DNA: TGTGCCAGTAGTCCCAACCGGGACAATCAGCCCCAGCATTTT.

This chain joins TRBV11-2 and TRBJ2-2, with D tentatively TRBD1 (5 bases). The germline V gene encodes CDR1 SGHAT and CDR2 FQNNGV. The CDR3 consists of 15 residues. Trimming removed 5 bases at V and 1 base at J, with 11 bases between. CDR3 loop: CASSPRQRNTGELFF. CDR3 bases: TGTGCCAGCAGCCCGCGACAGAGGAACACCGGGGAGCTGTTTTTT.

This clone was found a few times. The chain recombines TRBV6-5 with TRBJ1-2, with D possibly TRBD1 on 6 matching bases. With 7 bases removed from V and 7 bases from J, the gap between germline ends came to 19 bases. The germline gives CDR1 MNHEY, CDR2 SVGAGI. This CDR3 spans 14 amino acids. CDR3 sequence (DNA): TGTGCCAGCAACCCACAGGGTTTAGAGGGTGGCTACACCTTC. As protein: CASNPQGLEGGYTF.

CDR3 in DNA: TGTGCCAGCGGCTCCCGCCAACTGGGCCCGAACACCGGGGAGCTGTTTTTT. Translated: CASGSRQLGPNTGELFF. The V and J genes are TRBV7-3 and TRBJ2-2; D is ambiguous. Looked up from germline, CDR1 is SGHTA and CDR2 is FQGTGA. The CDR3 contains 17 residues. The germline V and J ends were trimmed by 8 bases and 0 bases, with 19 bases remaining between them.

This clone was detected only once. DNA of the CDR3: TGTGCCAGCAGCTTACTCTCGGGGGAACAGGGGATTAATCAGCCCCAGCATTTT. It yields the protein CASSLLSGEQGINQPQHF. The genes are TRBV7-6 and TRBJ1-5; 7 bases are shared with TRBD1. V trimming: 2 bases; J trimming: 4 bases; junction bases outside the gene matches: 14. CDR3 length: 18 residues. CDR1 is SGHVS, CDR2 FNYEAQ, per germline.

J is TRBJ2-3 and V is TRBV29-1, with D possibly TRBD1 on 5 matching bases. The CDR3 loop spans 12 amino acids. CDR1 is SQVTM and CDR2 is ANQGSEA in the germline V gene. Between the trimmed V and J ends, which lost 5 bases and 1 base, there was a span of 7 bases. The CDR3 protein is CSVLRGTDTQYF. In DNA form, the CDR3 reads TGCAGCGTTCTCAGGGGCACAGATACGCAGTATTTT.

V and J are TRBV4-3 and TRBJ1-4; the D gene is possibly TRBD1 (5 bases). Deletions cut 0 bases from V and 5 bases from J, with 10 bases between. The germline CDR1 and CDR2 sequences are LGHNA and YSLEER. The CDR3 has 15 residues. The CDR3 DNA is TGCGCCAGCAGCCAAGAAGGGGCCACCAATGAAAAACTGTTTTTT. Its protein product is CASSQEGATNEKLFF.

The rearrangement joins TRBV19 to TRBJ1-5; 8 nucleotides line up with TRBD1. V dropped 0 bases and J dropped 6; count of bases not matched to a gene: 7. The CDR3 spans 16 residues. Germline V gene sequence: CDR1 LNHDA, CDR2 SQIVND (reference sequence). Here the CDR3 DNA reads TGTGCCAGTAGTATAGATCAGGGGGCAAAAGGTCAGCCCCAGCATTTT. It yields the protein CASSIDQGAKGQPQHF.

V usage is TRBV18 and J usage is TRBJ2-3, with 9 bases lining up with TRBD2. With V trimmed by 3 bases and J by 2 bases, 3 bases remained unmatched. Germline values: CDR1 KGHSH, CDR2 LQKENI. The CDR3 totals 15 residues. CDR3 amino acids: CASSPLAGTTDTQYF. CDR3 DNA: TGTGCCAGCTCACCCCTAGCGGGGACCACAGATACGCAGTATTTT.

The chain is built from TRBV5-1 and TRBJ2-2; weak D call: TRBD1 (5 bases). Germline CDR1 is SGHRS and CDR2 is YFSETQ. V was cut by 2 bases and J by 3 bases, with 5 bases left in between. The CDR3 is 13 amino acids. CDR3 loop: CASSLQDTGELFF. In nucleotides, the CDR3 is TGCGCCAGCAGCTTACAGGACACCGGGGAGCTGTTTTTT.

The sample holds a few counts of this clone. This chain links TRBV19 with TRBJ2-1, with 13 bases that match TRBD2. The CDR3 consists of 18 residues. Unmatched junction bases numbered 12, after V lost 9 bases and J lost 1 base. CDR1 is LNHDA and CDR2 is SQIVND in the germline V gene (reference sequence). This chain's CDR3 is CARRRSRLAGGSYNEQFF. In DNA form, the CDR3 reads TGTGCCAGGAGACGCTCAAGACTAGCGGGGGGATCCTACAATGAGCAGTTCTTC. Looking up the rest from reference TRBV19 and TRBJ2-1 gives the full variable domain: DGGITQSPKYLFRKEGQNVTLSCEQNLNHDAMYWYRQDPGQGLRLIYYSQIVNDFQKGDIAEGYSVSREKKESFPLTVTSAQKNPTAFYLCARRRSRLAGGSYNEQFFGPGTRLTVL.

The rearrangement joins TRBV30 to TRBJ1-1; D gene uncertain. Trimming cost V 4 bases and J 1 base, with 13 bases left between them. The CDR3 extends over 14 amino acids. The germline V gene has CDR1 GTSNPN and CDR2 SVGIG (reference sequence). The DNA for the CDR3 is TGTGCCTGGAACCCCCGAAACAGGAACACTGAAGCTTTCTTT. Its protein is CAWNPRNRNTEAFF. Based on the CDR3 plus reference TRBV30 and TRBJ1-1, the full variable domain is SQTIHQWPATLVQPVGSPLSLECTVEGTSNPNLYWYRQAAGRGLQLLFYSVGIGQISSEVPQNLSASRPQDRQFILSSKKLLLSDSGFYLCAWNPRNRNTEAFFGQGTRLTVV.

This chain links TRBV2 with TRBJ2-5; possible D gene TRBD1, 6 bases. Between the trimmed V and J ends, which lost 6 bases and 5 bases, there was a span of 13 bases. Germline V gives CDR1 SNHLY, CDR2 FYNNEI. The CDR3 runs to 13 residues. CDR3 sequence reads: CASRPTGWETQYF. The CDR3 bases are TGTGCCAGCAGGCCAACAGGGTGGGAGACCCAGTACTTC.